This T cell receptor beta chain was observed in a study of CXCR3-negative and CXCR3-positive naive CD8 T cells. Researchers sorted a few hundred thousand cells of each CD8+ T cell subset in triplicate. As to this clonotype: Its antigen is unknown.

Study observations and caveats: Relative to memory CD8+ cells, whose diversity was much lower, both naive subsets had comparably high diversity.

The CDR3 extends over 17 amino acids. Germline assignment: CDR1 SQVTM and CDR2 ANQGSEA. With UMI labels, 5' RACE was used to prepare the TRB cDNA libraries. TCRdb reworked the 5' RACE reads into one entry per CDR3 protein, no DNA. Here the sample table reports 100,000 to 150,000 distinct CDR3 sequences. The sequence came from a human donor in good health. Some clones in this sample may be carry-over from other donors' samples. Specimen: naive CXCR3- CD8+ T cells from blood. Subset given: CD45RO-CCR7+CD27+CD95- naive CD8+ T cells lacking CXCR3 (TNR3-). The rearrangement joins TRBV29-1 to TRBJ2-1; the D gene TCRdb calls, TRBD2, cannot be checked with no DNA. This CDR3 is CSVAGLAGESSYNEQFF.